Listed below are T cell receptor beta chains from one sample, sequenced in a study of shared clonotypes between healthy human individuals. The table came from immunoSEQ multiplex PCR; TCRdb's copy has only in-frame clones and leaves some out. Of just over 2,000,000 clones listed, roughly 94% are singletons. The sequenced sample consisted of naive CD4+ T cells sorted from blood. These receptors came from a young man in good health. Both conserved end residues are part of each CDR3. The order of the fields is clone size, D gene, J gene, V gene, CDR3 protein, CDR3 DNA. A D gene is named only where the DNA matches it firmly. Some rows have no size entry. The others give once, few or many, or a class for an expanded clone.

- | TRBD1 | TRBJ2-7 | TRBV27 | CASSDAPGQGIYEQYF | TGTGCCAGCAGTGATGCTCCGGGACAGGGAATCTACGAGCAGTACTTC
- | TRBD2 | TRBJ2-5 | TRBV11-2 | CASSFGGGIQETQYF | TGTGCCAGCAGCTTCGGCGGGGGGATCCAAGAGACCCAGTACTTC
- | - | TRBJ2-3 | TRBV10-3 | CAIGHGVADTQYF | TGTGCCATCGGCCATGGGGTCGCAGATACGCAGTATTTT
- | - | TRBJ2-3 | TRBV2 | CASKGGANTQYF | TGTGCCAGCAAGGGGGGGGCGAATACGCAGTATTTT
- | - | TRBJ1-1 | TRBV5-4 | CASSFPGFEAFF | TGTGCCAGCAGCTTTCCGGGATTTGAAGCTTTCTTT
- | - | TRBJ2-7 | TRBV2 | CASSDGYEQYF | TGTGCCAGCAGTGACGGCTACGAGCAGTACTTC
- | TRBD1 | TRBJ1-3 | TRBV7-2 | CASSLVGTGSLSGNTIYF | TGTGCCAGCAGCTTGGTCGGGACAGGGAGTTTGAGTGGAAACACCATATATTTT
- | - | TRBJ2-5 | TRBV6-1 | CASSDGVWAQYF | TGTGCCAGCAGTGACGGAGTTTGGGCCCAGTACTTC
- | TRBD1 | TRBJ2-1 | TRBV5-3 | CARSLPPGGIWDEQFF | TGTGCCAGAAGCTTACCACCAGGGGGCATCTGGGACGAGCAGTTCTTC
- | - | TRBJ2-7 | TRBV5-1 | CASSLTTYEQYF | TGCGCCAGCTCGCTGACCACCTACGAGCAGTACTTC
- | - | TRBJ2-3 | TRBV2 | CASRRRAPHEDTQYF | TGTGCCAGCAGGCGAAGGGCCCCCCATGAAGATACGCAGTATTTT
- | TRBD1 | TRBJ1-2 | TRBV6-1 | CASSGGTAYGYTF | TGTGCCAGCAGTGGTGGGACAGCTTATGGCTACACCTTC
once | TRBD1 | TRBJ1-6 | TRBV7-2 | CASSLWSGGVDSPLHF | TGTGCCAGCAGCTTATGGTCAGGGGGGGTGGACTCACCCCTCCACTTT
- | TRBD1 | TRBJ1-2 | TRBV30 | CAWTRTGGTYGYTF | TGTGCCTGGACCAGGACAGGAGGTACCTATGGCTACACCTTC
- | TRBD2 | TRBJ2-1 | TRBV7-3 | CASSSSAGAYNEQFF | TGTGCCAGCAGCTCCTCAGCGGGGGCCTACAATGAGCAGTTCTTC
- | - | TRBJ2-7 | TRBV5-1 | CASSLRTGPYEQYF | TGCGCCAGCAGCTTGAGAACGGGGCCCTACGAGCAGTACTTC
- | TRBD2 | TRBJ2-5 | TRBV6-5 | CASRDSGGVQETQYF | TGTGCCAGCAGGGATAGCGGGGGGGTCCAAGAGACCCAGTACTTC
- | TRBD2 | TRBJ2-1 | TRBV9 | CASTGGGALYNEQFF | TGTGCCAGCACCGGCGGGGGGGCCCTCTACAATGAGCAGTTCTTC
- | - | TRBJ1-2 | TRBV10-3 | CAISESSGGVFYGYTF | TGTGCCATCAGTGAGTCGAGCGGGGGAGTGTTCTATGGCTACACCTTC
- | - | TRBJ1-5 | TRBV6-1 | CASSGPGNSNQPQHF | TGTGCCAGCAGTGGTCCCGGCAATAGCAATCAGCCCCAGCATTTT
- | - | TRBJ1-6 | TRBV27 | CASSRGTSYNSPLHF | TGTGCCAGCAGCCGAGGAACCTCCTATAATTCACCCCTCCACTTT
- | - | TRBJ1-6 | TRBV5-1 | CASSSEGQNSPLHF | TGCGCCAGCAGCTCGGAGGGACAAAATTCACCCCTCCACTTT
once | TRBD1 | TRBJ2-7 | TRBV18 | CASSPGQTGGEQYF | TGTGCCAGCTCACCAGGGCAGACAGGGGGCGAGCAGTACTTC
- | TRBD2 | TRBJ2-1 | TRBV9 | CASSTSGGLLVNEQFF | TGTGCCAGCAGCACTAGCGGGGGTCTCCTTGTAAATGAGCAGTTCTTC
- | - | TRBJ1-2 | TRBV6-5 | CASSYEKQHGYTF | TGTGCCAGCAGTTACGAAAAGCAGCATGGCTACACCTTC
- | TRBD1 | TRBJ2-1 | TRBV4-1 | CASSRGTGLYEQFF | TGCGCCAGCAGCCGCGGGACAGGGCTGTATGAGCAGTTCTTC
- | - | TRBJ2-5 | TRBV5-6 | CASSLFGGKETQYF | TGTGCCAGCAGCTTGTTCGGGGGAAAAGAGACCCAGTACTTC
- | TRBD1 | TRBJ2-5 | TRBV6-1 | CATQNNRGQETQYF | TGTGCCACCCAAAACAACAGGGGGCAAGAGACCCAGTACTTC
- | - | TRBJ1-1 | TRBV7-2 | CASSLSGARTEAFF | TGTGCCAGCAGCTTATCGGGGGCACGGACTGAAGCTTTCTTT
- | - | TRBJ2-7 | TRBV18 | CASSPRGATSYEQYF | TGTGCCAGCTCACCCCGCGGAGCGACCTCCTACGAGCAGTACTTC
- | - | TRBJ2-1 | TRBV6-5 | CASSRELEQFF | TGTGCCAGCAGCCGGGAGTTAGAGCAGTTCTTC
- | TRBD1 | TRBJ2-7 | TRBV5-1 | CASSPVGQVSYEQYF | TGCGCCAGCAGCCCTGTAGGACAGGTGTCCTACGAGCAGTACTTC